This T cell receptor (beta chain) appears in the sequencing data of a study of blood T cell repertoires in COVID-19. Background on the study: The United States, Italy and Spain were the sources of the acute and convalescent COVID-19 samples. PBMCs, B-cell-depleted T cells, or T cells provided the cDNA or gDNA that made up the material.

This CDR3 spans 14 amino acids. From germline, CDR1 is MDHEN and CDR2 SYDVKM. The V end was cut by 4 bases, the J end by 2 bases, with 9 bases between. Some clones are missing from TCRdb's copy, which holds only in-frame ones; the method was immunoSEQ multiplex PCR. Counted here are 70,000 to 85,000 clones, 90% occurring once; the ten biggest clones make up about 9%. The TCR sequence derives from a human donor in a cohort sampled during active COVID-19. The chain joins TRBV28 to TRBJ2-1; D call uncertain. Sequencing was done on a sample of peripheral blood. The CDR3 DNA is TGTGCCAGCAGTTGGCATTCCCCCTACAATGAGCAGTTCTTC. Protein: CASSWHSPYNEQFF.